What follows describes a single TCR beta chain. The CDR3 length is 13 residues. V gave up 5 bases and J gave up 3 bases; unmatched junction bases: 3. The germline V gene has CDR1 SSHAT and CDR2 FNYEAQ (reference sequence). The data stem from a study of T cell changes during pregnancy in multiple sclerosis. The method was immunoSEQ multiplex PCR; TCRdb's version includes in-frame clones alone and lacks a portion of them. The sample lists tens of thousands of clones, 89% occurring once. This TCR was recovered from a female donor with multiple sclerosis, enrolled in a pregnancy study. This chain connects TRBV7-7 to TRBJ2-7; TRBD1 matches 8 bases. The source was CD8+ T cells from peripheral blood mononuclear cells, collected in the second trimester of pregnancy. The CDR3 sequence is CASSLDRGYEQYF. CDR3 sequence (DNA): TGTGCCAGCAGCCTTGACAGGGGCTACGAGCAGTACTTC.